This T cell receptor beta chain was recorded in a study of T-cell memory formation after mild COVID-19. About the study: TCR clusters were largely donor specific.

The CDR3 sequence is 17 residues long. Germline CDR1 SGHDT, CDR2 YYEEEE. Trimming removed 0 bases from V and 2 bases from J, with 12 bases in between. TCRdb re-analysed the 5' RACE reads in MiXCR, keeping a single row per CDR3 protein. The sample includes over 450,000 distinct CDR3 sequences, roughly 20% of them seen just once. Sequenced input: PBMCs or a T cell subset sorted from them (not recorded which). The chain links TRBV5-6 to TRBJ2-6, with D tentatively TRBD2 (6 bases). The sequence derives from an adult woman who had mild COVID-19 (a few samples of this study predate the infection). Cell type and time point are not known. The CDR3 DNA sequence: TGTGCCAGCAGCTTGGACCCCGGGGGTGCTGGGGCCAACGTCCTGACTTTC. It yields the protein CASSLDPGGAGANVLTF.